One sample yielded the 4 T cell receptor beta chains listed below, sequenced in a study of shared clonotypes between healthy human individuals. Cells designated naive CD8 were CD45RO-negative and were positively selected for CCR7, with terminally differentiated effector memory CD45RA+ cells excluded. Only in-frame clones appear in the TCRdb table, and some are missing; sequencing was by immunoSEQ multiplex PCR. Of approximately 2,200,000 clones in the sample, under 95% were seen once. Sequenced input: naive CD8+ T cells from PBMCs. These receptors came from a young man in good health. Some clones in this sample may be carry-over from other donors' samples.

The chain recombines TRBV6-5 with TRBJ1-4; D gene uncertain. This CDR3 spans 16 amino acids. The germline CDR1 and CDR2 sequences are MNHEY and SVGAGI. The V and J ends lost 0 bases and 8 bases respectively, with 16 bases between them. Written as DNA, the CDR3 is TGTGCCAGCAGTTACTCGAACGCCTTAAGTGGGGAAAAACTGTTTTTT. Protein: CASSYSNALSGEKLFF.

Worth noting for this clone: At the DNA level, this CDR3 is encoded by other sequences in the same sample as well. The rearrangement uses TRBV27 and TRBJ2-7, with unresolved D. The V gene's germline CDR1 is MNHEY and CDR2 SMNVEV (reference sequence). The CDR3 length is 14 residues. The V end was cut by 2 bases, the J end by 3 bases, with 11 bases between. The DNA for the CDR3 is TGTGCCAGCAGTTTAACCCCGGTGGGCTACGAGCAGTACTTC. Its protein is CASSLTPVGYEQYF.

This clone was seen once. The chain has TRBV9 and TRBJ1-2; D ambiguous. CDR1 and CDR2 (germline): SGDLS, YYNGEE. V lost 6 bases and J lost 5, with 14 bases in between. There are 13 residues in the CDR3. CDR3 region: CASTVGQSYGYTF. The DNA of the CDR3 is TGTGCCAGCACGGTTGGCCAGTCTTATGGCTACACCTTC.

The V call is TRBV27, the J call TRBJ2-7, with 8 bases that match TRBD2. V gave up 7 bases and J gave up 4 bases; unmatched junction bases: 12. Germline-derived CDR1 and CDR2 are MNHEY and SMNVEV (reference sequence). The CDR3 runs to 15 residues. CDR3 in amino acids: CASTERGGRSYEQYF. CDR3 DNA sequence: TGTGCCAGCACTGAGAGGGGCGGGAGGAGTTACGAGCAGTACTTC.